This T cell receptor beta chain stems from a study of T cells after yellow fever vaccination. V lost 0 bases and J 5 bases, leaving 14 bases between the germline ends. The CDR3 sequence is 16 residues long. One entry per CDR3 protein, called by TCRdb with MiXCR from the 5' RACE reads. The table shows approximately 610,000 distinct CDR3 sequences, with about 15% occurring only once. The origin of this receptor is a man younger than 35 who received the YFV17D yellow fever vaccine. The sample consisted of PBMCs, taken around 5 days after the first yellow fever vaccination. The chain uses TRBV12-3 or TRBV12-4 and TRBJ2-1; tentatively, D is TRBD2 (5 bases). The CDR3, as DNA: TGTGCCAGCAGTTTAGCGTTCAAGCGGCCGGACAATGAGCAGTTCTTC. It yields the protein CASSLAFKRPDNEQFF.